This TCR beta chain was captured by sequencing in a study of cytomegalovirus exposure and HLA in healthy donors. Clones were sequenced by immunoSEQ multiplex PCR, and TCRdb holds only the in-frame ones, with some missing. Found here are about 180,000 clones, more than 75% of them singletons; the top ten hold roughly 1.5%. Remarks on this clone: No antigen is known for it.

The V gene's germline CDR1 is LGHNA and CDR2 YNFKEQ. CDR3 length: 14 amino acids. After removal of 1 base from V and 0 bases from J, the junction contained 0 bases not matched to a gene. Study results and limitations: The study labeled 164 TCR beta chains cytomegalovirus-associated. Despite most TCR sequences being rare, some public TCRs occurred in many donors. Under in vitro conditions, a few CMV-associated chains were confirmed as specific for CMV antigens.

The clonotype was recovered from a woman aged 25 to 45 in good health and CMV-seronegative. The chain couples TRBV4-2 to TRBJ2-7, with TRBD1 identical over 7 bases. Sequencing input: PBMCs. CDR3 DNA: TGTGCCAGCAGCCAAGGGGACAGCTCCTACGAGCAGTACTTC. Its translation: CASSQGDSSYEQYF.